A single sample is the source of the 5 T cell receptor beta chains below, sequenced in a study of T-cell reconstitution after alpha-beta-depleted transplantation in children. Using unique molecular identifiers, the investigators prepared the TCRbeta library. From the PCR reads, TCRdb called clonotypes with MiXCR, one entry per CDR3 protein. The sample has roughly 300,000 distinct CDR3 sequences, nearly 10% seen once. Sequencing was performed on PBMCs from the stem cell graft donor, taken from the stem cell graft. Receptor source: a human donor who donated a stem cell graft to a child with SCID.

This clonotype was counted many times. The chain links TRBV5-5 to TRBJ2-2; D unresolved. The CDR3 is 12 residues long. Germline CDR1 is SGHKS and CDR2 is YYEKEE (reference sequence). V was cut by 1 base and J by 7 bases, with 5 bases left in between. CDR3 nucleotide sequence: TGTGCCAGCAGCTTGTTTGTCGGGGAGCTGTTTTTT. This codes for CASSLFVGELFF. Complete variable domain (other parts from reference TRBV5-5 and TRBJ2-2): DAGVTQSPTHLIKTRGQQVTLRCSPISGHKSVSWYQQVLGQGPQFIFQYYEKEERGRGNFPDRFSARQFPNYSSELNVNALLLGDSALYLCASSLFVGELFFGEGSRLTVL.

The chain carries TRBV19 and TRBJ1-1; TRBD1 matches at 7 bases. Looked up from germline, CDR1 is LNHDA and CDR2 is SQIVND (reference sequence). The CDR3 is 13 amino acids. V gave up 5 bases and J gave up 4 bases; unmatched junction bases: 4. CDR3 loop: CASSPQGVTEAFF. In DNA form, the CDR3 reads TGTGCCAGTAGTCCGCAGGGGGTCACTGAAGCTTTCTTT.

The V call is TRBV20-1, the J call TRBJ2-5, with TRBD1 matching 9 bases. This CDR3 has 13 residues. Germline CDR1 DFQATT, CDR2 SNEGSKA (reference sequence). J was trimmed by 1 base and V by 5 bases; bases with no gene match: 2. DNA for the CDR3: TGCAGTGCTGGACAGGGGCCCCAAGAGACCCAGTACTTC. Translating gives CSAGQGPQETQYF.

This clonotype was observed at least ten times. The CDR3 is CASSFNEGPEAFF. CDR3 bases: TGTGCCAGCAGTTTTAACGAGGGCCCTGAAGCTTTCTTT. The chain is built from TRBV27 and TRBJ1-1; D call uncertain. CDR1 is MNHEY and CDR2 is SMNVEV in the germline V gene (reference sequence). This CDR3 has 13 residues. V was cut by 3 bases and J by 6 bases, with 11 bases left in between.

In nucleotides, the CDR3 is TGTGCCACCAGCAGAGACCGTCAGAAAGCCGGGGAGCTGTTTTTT. Its translation is CATSRDRQKAGELFF. The chain employs TRBV15 and TRBJ2-2; no clear D. The CDR3 totals 15 residues. V lost 0 bases to trimming and J lost 6 bases, with 11 bases between them. Germline CDR1 reads LNHNV; CDR2 reads YYDKDF (reference sequence). Filled out from reference TRBV15 and TRBJ2-2, the complete variable domain reads DAMVIQNPRYQVTQFGKPVTLSCSQTLNHNVMYWYQQKSSQAPKLLFHYYDKDFNNEADTPDNFQSRRPNTSFCFLDIRSPGLGDTAMYLCATSRDRQKAGELFFGEGSRLTVL.